The present T cell receptor (beta chain) was sequenced within a study of identifying expanded T cells in peripheral blood. The V and J ends lost 5 bases and 1 base, in that order; junction bases with no gene match: 6. Germline V lookup: CDR1 SGHVS, CDR2 FQNEAQ. This CDR3 is 15 amino acids long. Repertoires were generated with immunoSEQ multiplex PCR, while TCRdb's copy carries only in-frame clones and drops some. This sample has some 78,000 clones; 88% occur once, and the top ten carry over 15%. The origin of this receptor is a person aged 18 to 75 in good health. Material for sequencing was blood. The J gene is TRBJ2-7, the V gene TRBV7-8; 9 bases match TRBD1. In DNA form, the CDR3 reads TGTGCCAGCAGCCCACAGGGGGCAGGGTCCTACGAGCAGTACTTC. Its protein product is CASSPQGAGSYEQYF.